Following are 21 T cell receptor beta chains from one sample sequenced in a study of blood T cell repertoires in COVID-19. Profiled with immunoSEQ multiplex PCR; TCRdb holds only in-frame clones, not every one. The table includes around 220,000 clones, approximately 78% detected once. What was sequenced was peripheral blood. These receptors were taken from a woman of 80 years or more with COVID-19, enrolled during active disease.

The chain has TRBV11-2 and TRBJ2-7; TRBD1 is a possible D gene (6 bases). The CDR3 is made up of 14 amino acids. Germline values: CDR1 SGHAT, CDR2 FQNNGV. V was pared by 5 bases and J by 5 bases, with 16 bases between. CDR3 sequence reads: CASSRKQGRNEQYF. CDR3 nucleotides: TGTGCCAGCAGCCGAAAACAGGGACGCAACGAGCAGTACTTC.

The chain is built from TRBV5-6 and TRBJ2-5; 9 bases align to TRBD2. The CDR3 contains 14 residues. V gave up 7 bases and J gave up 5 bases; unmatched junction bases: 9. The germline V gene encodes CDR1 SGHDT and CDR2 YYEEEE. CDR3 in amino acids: CASVASGIRETQYF. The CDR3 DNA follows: TGTGCCAGCGTGGCTAGCGGGATCAGGGAGACCCAGTACTTC.

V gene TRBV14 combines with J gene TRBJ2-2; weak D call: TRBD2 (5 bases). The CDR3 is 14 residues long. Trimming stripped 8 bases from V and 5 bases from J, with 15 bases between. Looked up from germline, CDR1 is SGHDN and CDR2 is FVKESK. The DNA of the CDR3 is TGTGCCAGCCGCGGGCGGCAGATGACCGGGGAGCTGTTTTTT. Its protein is CASRGRQMTGELFF.

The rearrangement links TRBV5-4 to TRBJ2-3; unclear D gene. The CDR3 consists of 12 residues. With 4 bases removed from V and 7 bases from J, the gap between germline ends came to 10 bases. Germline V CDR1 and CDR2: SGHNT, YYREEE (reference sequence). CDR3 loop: CASSPGSYTQYF. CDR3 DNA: TGTGCCAGCAGCCCCGGTTCGTATACGCAGTATTTT.

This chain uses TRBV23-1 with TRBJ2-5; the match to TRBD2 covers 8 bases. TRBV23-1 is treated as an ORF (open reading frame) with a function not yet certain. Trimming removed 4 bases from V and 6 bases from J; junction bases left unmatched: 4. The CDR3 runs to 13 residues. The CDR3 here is CASSRLAKKTQYF. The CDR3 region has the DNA TGCGCCAGCAGTCGACTAGCGAAAAAGACCCAGTACTTC.

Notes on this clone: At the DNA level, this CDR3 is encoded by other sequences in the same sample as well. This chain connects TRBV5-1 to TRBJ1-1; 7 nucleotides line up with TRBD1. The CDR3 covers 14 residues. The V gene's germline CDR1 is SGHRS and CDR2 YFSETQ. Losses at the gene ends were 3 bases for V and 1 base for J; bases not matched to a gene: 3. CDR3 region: CASSSQGGNTEAFF. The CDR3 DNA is TGCGCCAGCAGCTCCCAGGGGGGGAACACTGAAGCTTTCTTT.

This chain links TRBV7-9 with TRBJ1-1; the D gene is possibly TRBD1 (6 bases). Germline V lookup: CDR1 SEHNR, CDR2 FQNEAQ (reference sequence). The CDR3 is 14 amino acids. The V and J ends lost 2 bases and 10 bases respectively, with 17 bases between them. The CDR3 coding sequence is TGTGCCAGCAGCTTAATTTCAATTGGGGGCAGAGCTTTCTTT. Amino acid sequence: CASSLISIGGRAFF.

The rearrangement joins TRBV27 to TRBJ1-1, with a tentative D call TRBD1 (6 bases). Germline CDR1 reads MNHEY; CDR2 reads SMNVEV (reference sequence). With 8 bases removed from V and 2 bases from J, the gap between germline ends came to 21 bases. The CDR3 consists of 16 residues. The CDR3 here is CASHSPPGRGNTEAFF. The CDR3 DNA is TGTGCCAGCCACTCCCCCCCGGGCAGGGGAAACACTGAAGCTTTCTTT.

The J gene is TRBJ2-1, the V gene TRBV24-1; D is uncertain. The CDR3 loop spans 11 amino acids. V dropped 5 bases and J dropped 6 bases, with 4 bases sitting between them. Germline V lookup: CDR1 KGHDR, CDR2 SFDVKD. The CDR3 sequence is CATSALNEQFF. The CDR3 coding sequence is TGTGCCACCAGTGCCCTCAATGAGCAGTTCTTC.

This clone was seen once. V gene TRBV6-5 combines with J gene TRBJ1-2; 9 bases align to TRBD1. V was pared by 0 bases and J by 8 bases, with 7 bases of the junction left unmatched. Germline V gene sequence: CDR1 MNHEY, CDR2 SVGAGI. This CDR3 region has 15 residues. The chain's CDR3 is CASSYSVQGASGYTF. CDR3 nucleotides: TGTGCCAGCAGTTACTCGGTACAGGGGGCGTCCGGCTACACCTTC.

As DNA, the CDR3 is TGTGCCAGCCACTCTCCAAATGGGGGCACGCAGTATTTT. The encoded protein is CASHSPNGGTQYF. The chain links TRBV7-2 to TRBJ2-3, with D perhaps matching TRBD1 (6 bases). Germline lookup yields CDR1 SGHTA and CDR2 FQGNSA. V was pared by 8 bases and J by 9 bases, with 18 bases between. This CDR3 has 13 amino acids. The full variable domain, in which reference TRBV7-2 and TRBJ2-3 provide the parts outside the CDR3, is GAGVSQSPSNKVTEKGKDVELRCDPISGHTALYWYRQSLGQGLEFLIYFQGNSAPDKSGLPSDRFSAERTGGSVSTLTIQRTQQEDSAVYLCASHSPNGGTQYFGPGTRLTVL.

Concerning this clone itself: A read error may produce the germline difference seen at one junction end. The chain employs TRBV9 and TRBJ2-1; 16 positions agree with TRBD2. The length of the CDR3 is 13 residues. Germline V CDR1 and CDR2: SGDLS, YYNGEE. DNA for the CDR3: TGTGCCAGCAGCCCCGGGACTAGCGGGGGGGCGATCTTC. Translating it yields CASSPGTSGGAIF. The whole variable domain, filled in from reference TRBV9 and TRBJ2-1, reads DSGVTQTPKHLITATGQRVTLRCSPRSGDLSVYWYQQSLDQGLQFLIQYYNGEERAKGNILERFSAQQFPDLHSELNLSSLELGDSALYFCASSPGTSGGAIFGPGTRLTVL.

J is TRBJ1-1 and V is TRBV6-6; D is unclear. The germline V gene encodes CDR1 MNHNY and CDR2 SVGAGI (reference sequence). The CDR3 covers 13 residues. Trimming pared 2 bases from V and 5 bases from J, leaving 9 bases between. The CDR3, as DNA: TGTGCCAGCAGTTACCGGGAAGAGACTGAAGCTTTCTTT. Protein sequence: CASSYREETEAFF.

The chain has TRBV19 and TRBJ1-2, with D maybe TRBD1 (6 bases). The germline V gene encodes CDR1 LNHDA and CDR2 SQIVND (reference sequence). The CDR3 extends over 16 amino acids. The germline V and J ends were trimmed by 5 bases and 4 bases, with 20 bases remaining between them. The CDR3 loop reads CASSPYTGPGGYGYTF. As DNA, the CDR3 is TGTGCCAGTAGTCCCTACACAGGGCCGGGCGGCTATGGCTACACCTTC. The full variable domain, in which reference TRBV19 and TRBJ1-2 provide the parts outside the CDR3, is DGGITQSPKYLFRKEGQNVTLSCEQNLNHDAMYWYRQDPGQGLRLIYYSQIVNDFQKGDIAEGYSVSREKKESFPLTVTSAQKNPTAFYLCASSPYTGPGGYGYTFGSGTRLTVV.

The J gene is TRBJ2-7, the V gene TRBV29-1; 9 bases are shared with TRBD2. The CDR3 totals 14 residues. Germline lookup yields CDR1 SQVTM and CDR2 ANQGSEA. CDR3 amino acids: CSGFSGRKPYEQYF. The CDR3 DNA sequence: TGCAGTGGTTTTAGCGGGAGAAAACCCTACGAGCAGTACTTC.

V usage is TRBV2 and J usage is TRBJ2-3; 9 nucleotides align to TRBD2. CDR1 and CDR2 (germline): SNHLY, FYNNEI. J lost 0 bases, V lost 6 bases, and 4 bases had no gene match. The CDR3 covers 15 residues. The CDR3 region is CASRASGASTDTQYF. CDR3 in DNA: TGTGCCAGCAGGGCTAGCGGGGCTAGCACAGATACGCAGTATTTT.

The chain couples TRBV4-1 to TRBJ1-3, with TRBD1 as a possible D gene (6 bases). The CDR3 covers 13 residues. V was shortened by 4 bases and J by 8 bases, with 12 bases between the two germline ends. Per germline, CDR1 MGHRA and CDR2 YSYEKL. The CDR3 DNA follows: TGCGCCAGCAGCCGGAACAGGGCCGACACCATATATTTT. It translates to CASSRNRADTIYF.

The CDR3 loop is CASRKGVQTYTEAFF. CDR3 bases: TGTGCCAGCAGGAAGGGGGTGCAAACCTACACTGAAGCTTTCTTT. V gene TRBV6-5 combines with J gene TRBJ1-1; weak D call: TRBD1 (6 bases). Germline loops: CDR1 MNHEY, CDR2 SVGAGI. V was shortened by 6 bases and J by 3 bases, with 17 bases between the two germline ends. This CDR3 region has 15 residues.

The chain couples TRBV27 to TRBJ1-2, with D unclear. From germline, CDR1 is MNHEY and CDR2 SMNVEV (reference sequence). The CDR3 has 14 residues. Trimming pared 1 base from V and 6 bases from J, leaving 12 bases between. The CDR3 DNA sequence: TGTGCCAGCAGTTTATTGGGAGCGAGGGATGGCTACACCTTC. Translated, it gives CASSLLGARDGYTF.

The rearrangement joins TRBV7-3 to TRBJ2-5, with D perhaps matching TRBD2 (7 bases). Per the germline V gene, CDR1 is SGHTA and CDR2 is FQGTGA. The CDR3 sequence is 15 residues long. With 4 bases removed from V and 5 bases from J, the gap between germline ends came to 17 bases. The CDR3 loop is CASSSGGGSRETQYF. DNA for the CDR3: TGTGCCAGCAGCTCCGGGGGCGGGAGTAGGGAGACCCAGTACTTC.

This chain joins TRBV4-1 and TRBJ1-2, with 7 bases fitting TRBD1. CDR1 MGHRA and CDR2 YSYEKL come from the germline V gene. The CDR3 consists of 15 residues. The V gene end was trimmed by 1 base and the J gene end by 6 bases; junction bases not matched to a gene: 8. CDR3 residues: CASSQGDRERDGYTF. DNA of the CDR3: TGCGCCAGCAGCCAAGGAGACAGGGAACGCGATGGCTACACCTTC.